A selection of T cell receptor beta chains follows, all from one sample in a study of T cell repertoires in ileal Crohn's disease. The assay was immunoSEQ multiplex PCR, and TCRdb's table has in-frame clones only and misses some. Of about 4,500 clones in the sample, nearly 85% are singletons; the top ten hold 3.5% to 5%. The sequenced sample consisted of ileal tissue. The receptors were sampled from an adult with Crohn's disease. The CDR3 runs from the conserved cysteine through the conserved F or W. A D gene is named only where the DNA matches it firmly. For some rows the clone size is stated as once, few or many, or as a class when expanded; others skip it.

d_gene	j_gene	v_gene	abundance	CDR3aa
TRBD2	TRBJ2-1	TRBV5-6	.	CASSFREGGEQFF
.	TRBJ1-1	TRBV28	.	CASSLQGSVNTEAFF
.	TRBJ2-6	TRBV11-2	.	CASSLGAGANVLTF
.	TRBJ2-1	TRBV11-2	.	CASSLYGSENEQFF
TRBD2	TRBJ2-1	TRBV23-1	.	CASSQSRIAGAYNEQFF
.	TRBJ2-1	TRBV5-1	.	CASSLEPRSSYNEQFF
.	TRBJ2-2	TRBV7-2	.	CASSASERRADTGELFF
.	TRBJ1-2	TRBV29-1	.	CSVTRGDGSNYGYTF
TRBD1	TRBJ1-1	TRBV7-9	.	CASSTTGRNTEAFF
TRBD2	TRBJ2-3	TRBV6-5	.	CASSFDGRARDTQYF
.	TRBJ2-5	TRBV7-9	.	CASSLDLMREYF
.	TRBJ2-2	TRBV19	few	CASSQNTGELFF
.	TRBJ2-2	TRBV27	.	CASTGRQRGTGELFF
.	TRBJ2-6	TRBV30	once	CAWKIQAGANVLTF
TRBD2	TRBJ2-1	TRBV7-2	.	CASSLGEREYNEQFF
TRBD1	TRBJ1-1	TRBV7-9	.	CASSAGGQASEAFF
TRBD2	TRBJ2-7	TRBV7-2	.	CASSLKVASGASYEQYF
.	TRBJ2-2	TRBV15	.	CATSRDLGARELFF
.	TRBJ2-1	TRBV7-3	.	CASSLNGDPYNEQFF
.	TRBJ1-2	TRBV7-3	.	CASSLQGRYGYTF
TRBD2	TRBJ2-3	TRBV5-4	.	CASSLGGTSGLDTQYF
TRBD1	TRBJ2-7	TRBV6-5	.	CASGGTGSSYEQYF
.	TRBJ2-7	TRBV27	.	CASSRMADYEQYF
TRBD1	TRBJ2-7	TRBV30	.	CAWSPNPRQGKEQYF
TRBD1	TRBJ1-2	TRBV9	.	CASSVGTGNYGYTF
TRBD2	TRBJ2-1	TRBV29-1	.	CSVLRTSGMDEQFF
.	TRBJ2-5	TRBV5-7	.	CASSLEGETQYF
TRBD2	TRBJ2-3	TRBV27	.	CASSGLAGADTQYF
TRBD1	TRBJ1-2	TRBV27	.	CASSWSQGASYGYTF
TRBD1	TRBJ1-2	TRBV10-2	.	CASSESSRGQGYTF
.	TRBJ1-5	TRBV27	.	CASRTTVSNQPQHF
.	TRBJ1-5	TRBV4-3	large	CASSQGATIGNQPQHF
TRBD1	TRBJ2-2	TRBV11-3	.	CASSSGTGYTGELFF
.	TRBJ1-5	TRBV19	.	CASSPRGSYSNQPQHF
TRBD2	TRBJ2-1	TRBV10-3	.	CATGLAGNEQFF